The present T cell receptor beta chain was sequenced within a study of cytomegalovirus exposure and HLA in healthy donors. Study summary: Most genotyped donors, 65% to 90% of 398, had Caucasian-associated genetic ancestry.

PCR was performed using 60 Vbeta and 13 Jbeta primers. Assay: immunoSEQ multiplex PCR; the TCRdb copy retains only in-frame clones and omits some. The repertoire includes 100,000 to 150,000 clones, 70% to 85% of them detected once, and 2.7% sits in the top ten. The study's findings and limits: The later analysis indicated that the majority of CMV-associated TCR beta chains appeared HLA-restricted. A later analysis reportedly found that, within productive TCRs, an Asian-associated ancestry cluster had fewer N-insertions than the mean observed across the approximately 690 donors. Later analysis demonstrated an association between a missense DCLRE1C variant and TCR beta V- and J-gene trimming.

With regard to this clone: Its antigen is not identified.

This CDR3 spans 14 amino acids. The ends lost 8 bases at V and 3 bases at J; junction bases unmatched: 8. Germline V lookup: CDR1 MNHNS, CDR2 SASEGT. V usage is TRBV6-1 and J usage is TRBJ2-3; 7 positions agree with TRBD1. Sequenced: PBMCs. This sequence was found in a boy between 2 and 10 years old in good health and CMV-seronegative. The DNA for the CDR3 is TGTGCCAGCGATTCAGGGGGTGGTACAGATACGCAGTATTTT. It yields the protein CASDSGGGTDTQYF.